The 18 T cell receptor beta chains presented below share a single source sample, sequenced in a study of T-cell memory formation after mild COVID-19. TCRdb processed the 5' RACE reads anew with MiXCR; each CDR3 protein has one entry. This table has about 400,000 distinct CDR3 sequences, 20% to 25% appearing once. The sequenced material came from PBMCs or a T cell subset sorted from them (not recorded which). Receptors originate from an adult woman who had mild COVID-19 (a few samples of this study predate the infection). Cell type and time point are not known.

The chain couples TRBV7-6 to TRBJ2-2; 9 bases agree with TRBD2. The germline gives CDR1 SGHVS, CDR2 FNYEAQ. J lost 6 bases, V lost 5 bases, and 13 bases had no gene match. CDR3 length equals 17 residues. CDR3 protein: CASSPGLALGRAGELFF. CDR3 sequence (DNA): TGTGCCAGCAGCCCCGGACTAGCGTTAGGACGGGCCGGGGAGCTGTTTTTT.

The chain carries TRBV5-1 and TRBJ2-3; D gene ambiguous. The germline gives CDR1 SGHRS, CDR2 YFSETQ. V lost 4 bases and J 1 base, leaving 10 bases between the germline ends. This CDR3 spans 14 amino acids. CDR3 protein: CASSPRSGTDTQYF. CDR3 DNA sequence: TGCGCCAGCAGCCCCAGGAGTGGCACAGATACGCAGTATTTT.

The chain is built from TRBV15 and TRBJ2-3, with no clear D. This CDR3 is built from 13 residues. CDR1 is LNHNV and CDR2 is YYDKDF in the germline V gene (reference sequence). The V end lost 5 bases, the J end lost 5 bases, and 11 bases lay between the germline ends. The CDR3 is CATSAEVGDTQYF. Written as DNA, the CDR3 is TGTGCCACCAGCGCAGAGGTGGGAGATACGCAGTATTTT.

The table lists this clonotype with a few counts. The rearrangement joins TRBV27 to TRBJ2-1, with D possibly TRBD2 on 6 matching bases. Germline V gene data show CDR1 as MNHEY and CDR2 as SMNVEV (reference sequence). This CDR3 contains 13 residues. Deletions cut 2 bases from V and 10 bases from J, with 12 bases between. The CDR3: CASSLGGVREQFF. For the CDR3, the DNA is TGTGCCAGCAGTTTAGGCGGGGTGCGGGAGCAGTTCTTC.

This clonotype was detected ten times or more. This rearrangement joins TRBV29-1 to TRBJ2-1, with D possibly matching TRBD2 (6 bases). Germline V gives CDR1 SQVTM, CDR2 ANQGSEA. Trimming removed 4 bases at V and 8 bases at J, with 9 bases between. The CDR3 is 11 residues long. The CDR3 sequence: CSVGPGDEQFF. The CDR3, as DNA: TGCAGCGTTGGCCCGGGGGATGAGCAGTTCTTC.

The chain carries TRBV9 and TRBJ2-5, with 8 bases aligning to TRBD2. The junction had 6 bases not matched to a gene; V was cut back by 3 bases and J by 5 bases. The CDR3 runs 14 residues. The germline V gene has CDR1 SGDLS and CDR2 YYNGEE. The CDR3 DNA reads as TGTGCCAGCAGCGATCGGGGGGGCCGTGAGACCCAGTACTTC. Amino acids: CASSDRGGRETQYF.

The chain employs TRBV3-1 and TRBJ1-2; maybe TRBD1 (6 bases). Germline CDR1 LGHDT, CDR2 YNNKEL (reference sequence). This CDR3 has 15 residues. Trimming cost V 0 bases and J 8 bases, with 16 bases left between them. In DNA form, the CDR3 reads TGTGCCAGCAGCCAAGAAACAGGGAAACTGGGAGGCTACACCTTC. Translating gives CASSQETGKLGGYTF.

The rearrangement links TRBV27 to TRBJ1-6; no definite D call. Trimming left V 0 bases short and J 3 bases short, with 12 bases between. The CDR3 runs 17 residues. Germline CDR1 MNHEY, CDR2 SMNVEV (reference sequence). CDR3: CASSLSIPGDYNSPLHF. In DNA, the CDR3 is TGTGCCAGCAGTTTATCGATCCCTGGGGACTATAATTCACCCCTCCACTTT.

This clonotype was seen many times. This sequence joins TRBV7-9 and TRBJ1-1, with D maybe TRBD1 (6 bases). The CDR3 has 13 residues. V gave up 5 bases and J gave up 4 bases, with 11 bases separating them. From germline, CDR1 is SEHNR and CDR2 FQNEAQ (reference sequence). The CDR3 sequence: CASSLPTGTEAFF. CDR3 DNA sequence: TGTGCCAGCAGCCTCCCGACAGGCACTGAAGCTTTCTTT.

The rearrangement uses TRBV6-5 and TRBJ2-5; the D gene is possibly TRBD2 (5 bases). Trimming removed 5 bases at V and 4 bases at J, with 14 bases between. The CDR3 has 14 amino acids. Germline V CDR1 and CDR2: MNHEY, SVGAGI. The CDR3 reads CASSEGSRRETQYF. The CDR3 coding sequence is TGTGCCAGCAGTGAGGGCAGTAGGCGAGAGACCCAGTACTTC.

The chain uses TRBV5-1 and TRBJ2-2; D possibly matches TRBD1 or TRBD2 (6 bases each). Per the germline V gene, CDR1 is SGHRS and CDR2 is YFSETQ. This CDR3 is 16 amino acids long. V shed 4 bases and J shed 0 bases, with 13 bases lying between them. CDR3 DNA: TGCGCCAGCAGCGTAGGGGGGAACTCGAACACCGGGGAGCTGTTTTTT. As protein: CASSVGGNSNTGELFF.

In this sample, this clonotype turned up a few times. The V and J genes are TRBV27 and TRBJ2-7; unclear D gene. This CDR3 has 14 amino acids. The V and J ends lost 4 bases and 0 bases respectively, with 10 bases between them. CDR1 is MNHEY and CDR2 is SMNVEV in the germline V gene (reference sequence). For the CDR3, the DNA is TGTGCCAGCAGTTACGCTAGGAGCTCCTACGAGCAGTACTTC. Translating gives CASSYARSSYEQYF.

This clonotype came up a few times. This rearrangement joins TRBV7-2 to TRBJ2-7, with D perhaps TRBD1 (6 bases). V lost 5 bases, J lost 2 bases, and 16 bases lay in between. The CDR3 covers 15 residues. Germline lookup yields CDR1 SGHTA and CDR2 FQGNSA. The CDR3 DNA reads TGTGCCAGCAGCCCCCGCCCAGGGGCTCCCTACGAGCAGTACTTC. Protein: CASSPRPGAPYEQYF.

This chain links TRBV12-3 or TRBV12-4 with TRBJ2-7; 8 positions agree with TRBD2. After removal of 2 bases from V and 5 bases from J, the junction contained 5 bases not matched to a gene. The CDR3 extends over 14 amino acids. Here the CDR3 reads CASSLSGGHNEQYF. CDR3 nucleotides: TGTGCCAGCAGTTTATCGGGGGGGCACAACGAGCAGTACTTC.

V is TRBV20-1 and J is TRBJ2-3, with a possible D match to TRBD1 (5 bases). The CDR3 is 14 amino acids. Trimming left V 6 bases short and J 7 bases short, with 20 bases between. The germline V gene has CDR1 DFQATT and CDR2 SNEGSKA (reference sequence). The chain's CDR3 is CSAVTVVAPNTQYF. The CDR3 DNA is TGCAGTGCCGTGACAGTCGTGGCCCCCAATACGCAGTATTTT.

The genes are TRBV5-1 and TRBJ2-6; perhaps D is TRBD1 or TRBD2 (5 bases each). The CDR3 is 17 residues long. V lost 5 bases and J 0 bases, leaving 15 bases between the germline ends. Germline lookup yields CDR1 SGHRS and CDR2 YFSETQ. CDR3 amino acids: CASRPGLPSSGANVLTF. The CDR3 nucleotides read TGCGCCAGCAGACCGGGGCTTCCCAGCTCTGGGGCCAACGTCCTGACTTTC.

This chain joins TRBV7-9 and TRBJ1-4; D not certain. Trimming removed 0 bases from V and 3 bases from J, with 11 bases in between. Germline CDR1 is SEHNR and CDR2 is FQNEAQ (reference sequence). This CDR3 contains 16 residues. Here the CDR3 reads CASSLAAGVPNEKLFF. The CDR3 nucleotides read TGTGCCAGCAGCTTAGCCGCAGGCGTCCCTAATGAAAAACTGTTTTTT. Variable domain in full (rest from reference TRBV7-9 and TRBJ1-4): DTGVSQNPRHKITKRGQNVTFRCDPISEHNRLYWYRQTLGQGPEFLTYFQNEAQLEKSRLLSDRFSAERPKGSFSTLEIQRTEQGDSAMYLCASSLAAGVPNEKLFFGSGTQLSVL.

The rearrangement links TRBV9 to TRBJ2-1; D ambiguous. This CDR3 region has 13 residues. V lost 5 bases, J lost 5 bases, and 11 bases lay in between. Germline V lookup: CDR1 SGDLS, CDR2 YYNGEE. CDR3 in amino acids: CASSSSVNNEQFF. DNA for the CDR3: TGTGCCAGCAGTTCATCTGTAAACAATGAGCAGTTCTTC.